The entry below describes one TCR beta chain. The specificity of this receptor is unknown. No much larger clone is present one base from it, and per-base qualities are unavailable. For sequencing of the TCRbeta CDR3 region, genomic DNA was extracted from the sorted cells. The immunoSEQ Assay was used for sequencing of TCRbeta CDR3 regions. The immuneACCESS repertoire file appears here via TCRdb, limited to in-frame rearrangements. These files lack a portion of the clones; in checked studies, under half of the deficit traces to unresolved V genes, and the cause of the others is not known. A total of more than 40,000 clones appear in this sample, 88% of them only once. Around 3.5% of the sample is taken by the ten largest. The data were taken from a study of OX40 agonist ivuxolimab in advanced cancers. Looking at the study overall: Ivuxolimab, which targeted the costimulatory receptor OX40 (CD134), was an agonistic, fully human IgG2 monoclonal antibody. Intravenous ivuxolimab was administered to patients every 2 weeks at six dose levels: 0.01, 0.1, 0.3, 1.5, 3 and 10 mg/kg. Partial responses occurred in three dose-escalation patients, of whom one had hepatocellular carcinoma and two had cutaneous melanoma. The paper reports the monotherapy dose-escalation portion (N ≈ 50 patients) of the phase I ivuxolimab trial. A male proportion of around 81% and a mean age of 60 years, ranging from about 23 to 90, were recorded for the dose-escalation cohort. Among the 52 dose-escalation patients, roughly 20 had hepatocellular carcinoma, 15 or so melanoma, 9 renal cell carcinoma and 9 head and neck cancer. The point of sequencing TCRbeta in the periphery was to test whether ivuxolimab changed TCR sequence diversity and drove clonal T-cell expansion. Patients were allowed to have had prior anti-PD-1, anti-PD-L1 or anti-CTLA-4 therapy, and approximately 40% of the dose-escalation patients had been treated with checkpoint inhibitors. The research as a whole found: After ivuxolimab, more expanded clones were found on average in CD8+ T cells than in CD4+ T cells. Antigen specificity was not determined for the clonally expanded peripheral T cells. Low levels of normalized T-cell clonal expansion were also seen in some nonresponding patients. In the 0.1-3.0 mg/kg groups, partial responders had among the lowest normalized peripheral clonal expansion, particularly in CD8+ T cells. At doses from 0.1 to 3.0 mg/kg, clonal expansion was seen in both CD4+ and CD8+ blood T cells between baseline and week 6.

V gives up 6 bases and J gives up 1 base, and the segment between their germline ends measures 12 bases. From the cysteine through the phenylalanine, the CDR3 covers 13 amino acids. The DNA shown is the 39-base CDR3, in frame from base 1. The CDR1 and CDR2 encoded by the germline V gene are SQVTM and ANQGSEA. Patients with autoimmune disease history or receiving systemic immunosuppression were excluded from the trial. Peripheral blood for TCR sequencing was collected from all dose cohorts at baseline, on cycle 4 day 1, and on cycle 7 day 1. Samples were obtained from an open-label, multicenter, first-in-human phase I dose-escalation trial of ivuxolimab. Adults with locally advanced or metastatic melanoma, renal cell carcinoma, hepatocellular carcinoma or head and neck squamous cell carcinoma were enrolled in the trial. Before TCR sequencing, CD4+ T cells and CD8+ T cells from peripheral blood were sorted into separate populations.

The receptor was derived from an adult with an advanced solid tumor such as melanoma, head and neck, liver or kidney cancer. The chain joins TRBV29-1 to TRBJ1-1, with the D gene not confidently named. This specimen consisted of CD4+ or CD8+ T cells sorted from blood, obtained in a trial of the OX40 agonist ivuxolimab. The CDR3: CSVRNERNTEAFF. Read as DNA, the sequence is TGCAGCGTGAGGAACGAGCGGAACACTGAAGCTTTCTTT.